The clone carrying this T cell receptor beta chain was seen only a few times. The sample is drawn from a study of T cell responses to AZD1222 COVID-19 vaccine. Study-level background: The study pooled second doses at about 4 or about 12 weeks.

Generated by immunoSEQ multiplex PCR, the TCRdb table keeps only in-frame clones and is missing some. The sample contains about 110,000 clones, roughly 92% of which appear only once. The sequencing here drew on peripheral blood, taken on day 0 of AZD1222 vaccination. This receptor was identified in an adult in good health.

The CDR3 spells CASRFDRAGYTF. CDR3 DNA sequence: TGTGCCAGCAGATTTGACAGGGCTGGCTACACCTTC. The rearrangement joins TRBV5-4 to TRBJ1-2, with 7 nucleotides matching TRBD1. Trimming removed 5 bases from V and 7 bases from J; junction bases left unmatched: 5. Germline V lookup: CDR1 SGHNT, CDR2 YYREEE (reference sequence). This CDR3 is 12 amino acids long.